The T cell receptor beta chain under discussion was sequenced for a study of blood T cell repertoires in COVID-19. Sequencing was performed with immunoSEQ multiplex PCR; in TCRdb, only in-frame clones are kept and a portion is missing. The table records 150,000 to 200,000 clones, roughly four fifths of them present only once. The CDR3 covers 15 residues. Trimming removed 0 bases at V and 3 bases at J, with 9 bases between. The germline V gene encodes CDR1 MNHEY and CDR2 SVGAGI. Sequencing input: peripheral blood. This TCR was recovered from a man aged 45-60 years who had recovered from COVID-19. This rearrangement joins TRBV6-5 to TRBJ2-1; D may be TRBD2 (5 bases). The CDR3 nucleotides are TGTGCCAGCAGTTACTCGTTACTAGTCTACAATGAGCAGTTCTTC. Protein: CASSYSLLVYNEQFF.